This TCR beta chain was sequenced for a study of T cell clones after liver transplantation. About the study: At least one year of complete immunosuppression withdrawal without enzymes over twice normal defined tolerance.

Assay used: immunoSEQ multiplex PCR; TCRdb lists only in-frame clones, some missing. The sample comprises more than 95,000 clones, around four fifths of which are singletons, and approximately 3% rests with the top ten. Germline V gene lookup returns CDR1 LNHDA and CDR2 SQIVND (reference sequence). Trimming stripped 7 bases from V and 1 base from J, with 20 bases between. The CDR3 length is 17 residues. The source material was CD4+ T cells from blood, sampled around 48 months after liver transplant. The sequence came from a human patient who received a liver transplant. Some of the T cells might come from the graft donor. The chain carries TRBV19 and TRBJ2-4; D might be TRBD1 (6 bases). As DNA, the CDR3 is TGTGCCAGTACCGGCACAGGGTTGGAATATGCCAAAAACATTCAGTACTTC. This translates into CASTGTGLEYAKNIQYF.